This TCR beta chain was captured in a study of blood T cell repertoires in COVID-19. Germline lookup yields CDR1 MDHEN and CDR2 SYDVKM. V was pared by 3 bases and J by 5 bases, with 5 bases of the junction left unmatched. The length of the CDR3 is 15 residues. As processed by the authors: Nucleated cell number was recorded as an estimate derived from reference gene primer amplification. Produced via immunoSEQ multiplex PCR; TCRdb's table is partial and in-frame only. The V and J calls and clone size are taken from that table; D and trimming were inferred from the DNA. The table lists fewer than 300,000 clones, roughly 90% of them singletons.

The specimen was peripheral blood. J is TRBJ1-2 and V is TRBV28; 11 bases are a match to TRBD1. The TCR originated in a woman aged 30 to 39 with COVID-19, enrolled during active disease. The CDR3 DNA reads TGTGCCAGCAGTTTCGGGACAGGGGGGGCATATGGCTACACCTTC. Translation: CASSFGTGGAYGYTF.